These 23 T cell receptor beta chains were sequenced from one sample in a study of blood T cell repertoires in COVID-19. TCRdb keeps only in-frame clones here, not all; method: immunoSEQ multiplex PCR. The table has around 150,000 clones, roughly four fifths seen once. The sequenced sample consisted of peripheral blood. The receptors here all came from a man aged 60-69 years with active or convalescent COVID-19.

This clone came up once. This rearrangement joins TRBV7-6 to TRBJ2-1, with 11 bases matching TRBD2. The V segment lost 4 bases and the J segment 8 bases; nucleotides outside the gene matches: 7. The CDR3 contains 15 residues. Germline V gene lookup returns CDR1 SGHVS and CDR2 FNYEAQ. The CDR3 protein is CASSYSGRALDEQFF. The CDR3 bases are TGTGCCAGCAGCTATAGCGGGAGGGCCCTTGATGAGCAGTTCTTC.

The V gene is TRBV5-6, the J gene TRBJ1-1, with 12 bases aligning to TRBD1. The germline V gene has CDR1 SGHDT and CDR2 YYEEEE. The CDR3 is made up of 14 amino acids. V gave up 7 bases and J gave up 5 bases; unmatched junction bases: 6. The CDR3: CASFRDRGRTEAFF. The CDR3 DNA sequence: TGTGCCAGCTTCCGGGACAGGGGGCGTACTGAAGCTTTCTTT.

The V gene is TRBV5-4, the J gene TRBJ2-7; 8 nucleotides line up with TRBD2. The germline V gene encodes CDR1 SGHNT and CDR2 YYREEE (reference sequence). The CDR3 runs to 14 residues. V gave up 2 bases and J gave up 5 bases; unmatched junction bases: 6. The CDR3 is CASSFSGRVHEQYF. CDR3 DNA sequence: TGTGCCAGCAGCTTTTCCGGGAGGGTCCACGAGCAGTACTTC. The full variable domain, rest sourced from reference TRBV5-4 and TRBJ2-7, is ETGVTQSPTHLIKTRGQQVTLRCSSQSGHNTVSWYQQALGQGPQFIFQYYREEENGRGNFPPRFSGLQFPNYSSELNVNALELDDSALYLCASSFSGRVHEQYFGPGTRLTVT.

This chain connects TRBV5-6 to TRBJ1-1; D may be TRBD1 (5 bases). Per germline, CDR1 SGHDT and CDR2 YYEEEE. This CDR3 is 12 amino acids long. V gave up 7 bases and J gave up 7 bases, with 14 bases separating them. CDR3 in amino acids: CASGREGDEAFF. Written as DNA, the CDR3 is TGTGCCAGCGGAAGGGAAGGGGATGAAGCTTTCTTT.

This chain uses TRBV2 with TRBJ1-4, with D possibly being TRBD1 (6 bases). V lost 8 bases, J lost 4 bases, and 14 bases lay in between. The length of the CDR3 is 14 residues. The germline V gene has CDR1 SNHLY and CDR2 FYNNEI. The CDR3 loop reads CASAFQGSNEKLFF. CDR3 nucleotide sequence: TGTGCCAGCGCGTTTCAGGGGAGTAATGAAAAACTGTTTTTT.

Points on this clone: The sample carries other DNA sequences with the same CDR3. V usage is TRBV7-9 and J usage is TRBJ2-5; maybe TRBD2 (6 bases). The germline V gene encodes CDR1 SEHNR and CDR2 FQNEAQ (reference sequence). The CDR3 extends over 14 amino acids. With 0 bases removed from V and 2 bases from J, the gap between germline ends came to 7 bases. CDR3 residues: CASSLAGGQETQYF. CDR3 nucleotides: TGTGCCAGCAGCTTAGCGGGAGGACAAGAGACCCAGTACTTC. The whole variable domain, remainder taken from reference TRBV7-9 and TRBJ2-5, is DTGVSQNPRHKITKRGQNVTFRCDPISEHNRLYWYRQTLGQGPEFLTYFQNEAQLEKSRLLSDRFSAERPKGSFSTLEIQRTEQGDSAMYLCASSLAGGQETQYFGPGTRLLVL.

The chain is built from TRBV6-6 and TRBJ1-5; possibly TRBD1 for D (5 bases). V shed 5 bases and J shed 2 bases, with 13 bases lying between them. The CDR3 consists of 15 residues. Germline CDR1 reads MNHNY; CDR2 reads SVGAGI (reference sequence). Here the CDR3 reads CASSPGGVGNQPQHF. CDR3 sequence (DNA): TGTGCCAGCAGTCCCGGGGGGGTCGGCAATCAGCCCCAGCATTTT.

Written as DNA, the CDR3 is TGTGCCAGTAGTGCGAGGGGGTCGGTGGCCGCTTTCTTT. Protein product: CASSARGSVAAFF. The chain uses TRBV19 and TRBJ1-1; possibly TRBD1 for D (6 bases). Germline CDR1 reads LNHDA; CDR2 reads SQIVND (reference sequence). Trimming shortened V by 5 bases and J by 11 bases, and 18 bases separated the two germline ends. The CDR3 has 13 residues.

This chain's CDR3 is CASSSTGGRTEAFF. CDR3 sequence (DNA): TGTGCCAGCAGCTCGACAGGCGGAAGAACTGAAGCTTTCTTT. V usage is TRBV25-1 and J usage is TRBJ1-1, with D possibly being TRBD1 (6 bases). The germline CDR1 and CDR2 sequences are MGHDK and SYGVNS. The length of the CDR3 is 14 residues. V was cut by 6 bases and J by 5 bases, with 16 bases left in between.

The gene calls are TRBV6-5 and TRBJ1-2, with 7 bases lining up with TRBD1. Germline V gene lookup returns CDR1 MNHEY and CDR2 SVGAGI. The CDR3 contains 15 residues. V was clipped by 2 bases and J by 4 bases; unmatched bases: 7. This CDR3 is CASSYVGQASYGYTF. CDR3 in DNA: TGTGCCAGCAGTTACGTCGGACAGGCCTCCTATGGCTACACCTTC.

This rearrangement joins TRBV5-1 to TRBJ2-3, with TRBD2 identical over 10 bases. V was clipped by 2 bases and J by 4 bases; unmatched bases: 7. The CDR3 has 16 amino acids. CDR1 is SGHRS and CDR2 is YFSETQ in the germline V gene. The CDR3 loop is CASSFPAGGPADTQYF. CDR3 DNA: TGCGCCAGCAGCTTCCCAGCGGGAGGGCCAGCAGATACGCAGTATTTT.

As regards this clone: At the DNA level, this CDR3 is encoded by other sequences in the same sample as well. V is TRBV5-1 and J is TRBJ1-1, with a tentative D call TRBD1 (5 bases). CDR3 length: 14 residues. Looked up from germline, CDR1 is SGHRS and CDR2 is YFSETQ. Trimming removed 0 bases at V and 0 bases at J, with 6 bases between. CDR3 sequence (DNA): TGCGCCAGCAGCTTGGGACAGATGAACACTGAAGCTTTCTTT. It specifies CASSLGQMNTEAFF.

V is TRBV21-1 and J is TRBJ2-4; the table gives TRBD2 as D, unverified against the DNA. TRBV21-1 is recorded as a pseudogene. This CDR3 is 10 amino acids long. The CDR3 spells CASRFKLRVF. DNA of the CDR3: TGTGCCAGCAGATTCAAGTTGAGGGTTTTC.

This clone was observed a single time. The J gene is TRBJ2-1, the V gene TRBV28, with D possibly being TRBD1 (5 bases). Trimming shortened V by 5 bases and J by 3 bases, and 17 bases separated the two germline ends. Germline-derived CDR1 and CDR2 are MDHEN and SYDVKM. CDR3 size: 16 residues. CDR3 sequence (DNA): TGTGCCAGCAGTGGGGCCGAAGAAGGACGCTACAATGAGCAGTTCTTC. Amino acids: CASSGAEEGRYNEQFF.

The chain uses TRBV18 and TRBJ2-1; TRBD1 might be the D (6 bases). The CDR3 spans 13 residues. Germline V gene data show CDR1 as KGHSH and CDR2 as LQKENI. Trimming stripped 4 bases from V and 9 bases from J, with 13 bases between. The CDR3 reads CASSLDRFSEQFF. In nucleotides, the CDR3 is TGTGCCAGCTCACTTGACAGGTTCAGTGAGCAGTTCTTC.

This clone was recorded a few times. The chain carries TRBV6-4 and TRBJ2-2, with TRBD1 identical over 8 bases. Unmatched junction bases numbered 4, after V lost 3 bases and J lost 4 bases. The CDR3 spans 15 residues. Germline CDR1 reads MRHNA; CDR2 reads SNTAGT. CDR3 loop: CASSEGQGGTGELFF. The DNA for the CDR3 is TGTGCCAGCAGTGAAGGACAGGGTGGCACCGGGGAGCTGTTTTTT.

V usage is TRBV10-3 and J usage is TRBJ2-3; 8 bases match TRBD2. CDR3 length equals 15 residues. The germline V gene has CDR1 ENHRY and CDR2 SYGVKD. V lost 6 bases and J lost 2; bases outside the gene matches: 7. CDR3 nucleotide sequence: TGTGCCATCAGCCACACTAGCGGAAACACAGATACGCAGTATTTT. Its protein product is CAISHTSGNTDTQYF.

The CDR3 nucleotides read TGTGCCAGCAGTTCCTTAAGCGGACAGCCCCAGCATTTT. This sequence encodes CASSSLSGQPQHF. The rearrangement links TRBV6-5 to TRBJ1-5; D ambiguous. Between the trimmed V and J ends, which lost 4 bases and 7 bases, there was a span of 11 bases. The germline gives CDR1 MNHEY, CDR2 SVGAGI. The CDR3 runs 13 residues.

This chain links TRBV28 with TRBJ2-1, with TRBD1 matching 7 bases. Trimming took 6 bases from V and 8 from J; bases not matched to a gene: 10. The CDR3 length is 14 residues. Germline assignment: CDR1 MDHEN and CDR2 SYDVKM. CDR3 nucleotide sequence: TGTGCCAGCAGGGGGGCAGGGGGAAGGTATGAGCAGTTCTTC. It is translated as CASRGAGGRYEQFF.

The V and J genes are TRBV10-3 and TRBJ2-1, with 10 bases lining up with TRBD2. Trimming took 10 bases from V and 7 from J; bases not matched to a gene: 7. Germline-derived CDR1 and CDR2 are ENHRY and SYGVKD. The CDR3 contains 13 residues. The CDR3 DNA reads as TGTGCCAGTGCTAGCGGGAGTTTGAATGAGCAGTTCTTC. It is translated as CASASGSLNEQFF.

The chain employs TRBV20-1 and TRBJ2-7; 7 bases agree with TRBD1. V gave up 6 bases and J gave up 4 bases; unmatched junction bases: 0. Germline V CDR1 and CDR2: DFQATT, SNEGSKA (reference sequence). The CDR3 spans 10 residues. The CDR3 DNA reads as TGCAGTGCCAGGGGGTACGAGCAGTACTTC. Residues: CSARGYEQYF.

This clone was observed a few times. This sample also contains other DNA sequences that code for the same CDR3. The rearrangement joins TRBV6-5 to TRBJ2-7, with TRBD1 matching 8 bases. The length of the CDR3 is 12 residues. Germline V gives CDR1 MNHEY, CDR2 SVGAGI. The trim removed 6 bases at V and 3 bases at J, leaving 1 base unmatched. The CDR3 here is CASSGQGYEQYF. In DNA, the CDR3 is TGTGCCAGCAGCGGACAGGGCTACGAGCAGTACTTC.

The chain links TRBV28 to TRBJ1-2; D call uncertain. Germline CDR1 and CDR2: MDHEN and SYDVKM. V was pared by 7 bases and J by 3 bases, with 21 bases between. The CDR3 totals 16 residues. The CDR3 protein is CASNSREPPFDYGYTF. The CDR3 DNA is TGTGCCAGCAACTCCCGGGAACCCCCTTTTGACTATGGCTACACCTTC.